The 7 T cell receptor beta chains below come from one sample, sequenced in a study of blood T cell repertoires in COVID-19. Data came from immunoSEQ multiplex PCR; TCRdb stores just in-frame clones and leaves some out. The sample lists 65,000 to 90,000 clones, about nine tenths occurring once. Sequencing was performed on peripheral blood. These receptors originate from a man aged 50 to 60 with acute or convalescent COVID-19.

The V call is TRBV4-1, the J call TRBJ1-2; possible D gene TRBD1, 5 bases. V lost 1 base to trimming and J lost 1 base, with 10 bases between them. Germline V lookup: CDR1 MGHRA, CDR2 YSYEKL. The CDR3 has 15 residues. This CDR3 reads CASSQGSGINYGYTF. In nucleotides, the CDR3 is TGCGCCAGCAGCCAAGGTTCAGGGATTAACTATGGCTACACCTTC.

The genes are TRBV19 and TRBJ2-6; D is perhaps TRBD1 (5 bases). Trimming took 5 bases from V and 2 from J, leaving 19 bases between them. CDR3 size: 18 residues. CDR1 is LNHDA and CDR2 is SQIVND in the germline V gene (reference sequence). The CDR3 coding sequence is TGTGCCAGTAGTTTAGGACATCGGTTGACAACTGGGGCCAACGTCCTGACTTTC. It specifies CASSLGHRLTTGANVLTF. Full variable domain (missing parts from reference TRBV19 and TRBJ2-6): DGGITQSPKYLFRKEGQNVTLSCEQNLNHDAMYWYRQDPGQGLRLIYYSQIVNDFQKGDIAEGYSVSREKKESFPLTVTSAQKNPTAFYLCASSLGHRLTTGANVLTFGAGSRLTVL.

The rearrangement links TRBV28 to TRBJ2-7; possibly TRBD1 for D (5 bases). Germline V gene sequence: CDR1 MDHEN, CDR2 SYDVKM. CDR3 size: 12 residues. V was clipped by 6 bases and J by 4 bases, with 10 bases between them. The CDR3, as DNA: TGTGCCAGCAGGGGGCGTGAATACGAGCAGTACGTC. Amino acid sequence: CASRGREYEQYV.

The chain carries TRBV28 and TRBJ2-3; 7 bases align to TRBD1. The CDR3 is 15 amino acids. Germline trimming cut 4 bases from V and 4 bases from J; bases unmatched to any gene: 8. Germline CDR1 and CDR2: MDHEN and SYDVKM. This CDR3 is CASSSRQGPADTQYF. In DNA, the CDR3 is TGTGCCAGCAGTTCCCGACAGGGACCAGCAGATACGCAGTATTTT.

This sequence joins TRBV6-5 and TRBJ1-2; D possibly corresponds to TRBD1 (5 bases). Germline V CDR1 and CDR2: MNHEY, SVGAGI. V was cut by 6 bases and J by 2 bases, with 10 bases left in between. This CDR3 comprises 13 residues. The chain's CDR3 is CASRMTANYGYTF. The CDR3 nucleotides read TGTGCCAGCAGGATGACAGCCAACTATGGCTACACCTTC.

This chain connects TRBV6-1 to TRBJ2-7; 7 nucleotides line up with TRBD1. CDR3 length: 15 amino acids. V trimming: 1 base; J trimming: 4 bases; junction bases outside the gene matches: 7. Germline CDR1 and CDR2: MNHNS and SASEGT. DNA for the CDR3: TGTGCCAGCAGTGAAGTACAGGGGTACCTTTACGAGCAGTACTTC. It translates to CASSEVQGYLYEQYF.

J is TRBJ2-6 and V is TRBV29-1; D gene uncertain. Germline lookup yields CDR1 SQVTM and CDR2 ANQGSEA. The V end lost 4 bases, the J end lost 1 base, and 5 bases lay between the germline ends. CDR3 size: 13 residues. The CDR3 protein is CSVVRSGANVLTF. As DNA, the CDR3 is TGCAGCGTTGTTCGTTCTGGGGCCAACGTCCTGACTTTC.